These T cell receptor beta chains were read from a single sample in a study of T-cell reconstitution after alpha-beta-depleted transplantation in children. TCRdb itself ran the PCR reads through MiXCR, one entry per CDR3 protein. The sample carries roughly 670,000 distinct CDR3 sequences, about 12% recorded once. Sample: PBMCs, taken before TCRalphabeta/CD19-depleted stem cell transplant. The receptors were gathered from a girl aged 2 to 10 with congenital amegakaryocytic thrombocytopenia, due to receive a stem cell transplant. CDR3s include the opening cysteine and the closing phenylalanine or tryptophan. A D gene is named only where the DNA matches it firmly. Clone sizes are given selectively: once, few, many, or a class where the clone is expanded.

V gene: TRBV5-1; D gene: .; clone size: .; CDR3 length: 16; J gene: TRBJ1-6; CDR3 DNA: TGCGCCAGCAGCGGGGGGTATGGCTTCGCCATATCACCCCTCCACTTT; CDR3 protein: CASSGGYGFAISPLHF
V gene: TRBV7-3; D gene: .; clone size: many; CDR3 length: 16; J gene: TRBJ2-3; CDR3 DNA: TGTGCCAGCAGCTTATGGGGGAGGAAAAGCACAGATACGCAGTATTTT; CDR3 protein: CASSLWGRKSTDTQYF
V gene: TRBV20-1; D gene: .; clone size: many; CDR3 length: 16; J gene: TRBJ2-7; CDR3 DNA: TGCAGTGCGCAGTCGGGGGTCGAAGCCTATTCCTACGAGCAGTACTTC; CDR3 protein: CSAQSGVEAYSYEQYF
V gene: TRBV5-1; D gene: .; clone size: .; CDR3 length: 14; J gene: TRBJ2-7; CDR3 DNA: TGCGCCAGCAGCAAACGGGACACGCTCTACGAGCAGTACTTC; CDR3 protein: CASSKRDTLYEQYF
V gene: TRBV20-1; D gene: .; clone size: .; CDR3 length: 12; J gene: TRBJ1-1; CDR3 DNA: TGCAGTTTCAAAAGGGGCCCCGGGGCAGCTTTCTTT; CDR3 protein: CSFKRGPGAAFF
V gene: TRBV29-1; D gene: .; clone size: many; CDR3 length: 13; J gene: TRBJ1-1; CDR3 DNA: TGCAGCGCCGAAGAGGCCCGGGACACTGAAGCTTTCTTT; CDR3 protein: CSAEEARDTEAFF
V gene: TRBV20-1; D gene: .; clone size: many; CDR3 length: 15; J gene: TRBJ2-7; CDR3 DNA: TGCAGTGCTATGAGAGGGACGCCAAATATCTACGAGCAGTACTTC; CDR3 protein: CSAMRGTPNIYEQYF
V gene: TRBV20-1; D gene: .; clone size: many; CDR3 length: 14; J gene: TRBJ2-1; CDR3 DNA: TGCAGTGCCCTGACAAGCAGGTCCTACAATGAGCAGTTCTTC; CDR3 protein: CSALTSRSYNEQFF
V gene: TRBV2; D gene: .; clone size: many; CDR3 length: 16; J gene: TRBJ2-1; CDR3 DNA: TGTGCCAGCAGTGAATACGCTAGTATCCGGCACAATGAGCAGTTCTTC; CDR3 protein: CASSEYASIRHNEQFF
V gene: TRBV6-2/TRBV6-3; D gene: TRBD1; clone size: many; CDR3 length: 19; J gene: TRBJ1-5; CDR3 DNA: TGTGCCAGCAGGCCCATCGGACAGGGGGCGCGGTTTGGCAATCAGCCCCAGCATTTT; CDR3 protein: CASRPIGQGARFGNQPQHF
V gene: TRBV12-3/TRBV12-4; D gene: .; clone size: .; CDR3 length: 12; J gene: TRBJ1-5; CDR3 DNA: TGTGCCACCGGGACGGGAAATCAGCCCCAGCATTTT; CDR3 protein: CATGTGNQPQHF
V gene: TRBV20-1; D gene: TRBD2; clone size: many; CDR3 length: 15; J gene: TRBJ2-1; CDR3 DNA: TGCAGTGCTAGACCCCCTAGCGGGGGGGACAATGAGCAGTTCTTC; CDR3 protein: CSARPPSGGDNEQFF
V gene: TRBV3-1; D gene: .; clone size: many; CDR3 length: 12; J gene: TRBJ2-1; CDR3 DNA: TGTGCCAGCAGCCAAGATCATTTTGAGCAGTTCTTC; CDR3 protein: CASSQDHFEQFF
V gene: TRBV11-2; D gene: TRBD2; clone size: .; CDR3 length: 18; J gene: TRBJ2-7; CDR3 DNA: TGTGCCAGCAGCTTAGGGACTAGCGGGAGGACCGTCTCCTACGAGCAGTACTTC; CDR3 protein: CASSLGTSGRTVSYEQYF
V gene: TRBV4-2; D gene: TRBD2; clone size: .; CDR3 length: 15; J gene: TRBJ2-1; CDR3 DNA: TGTGCCAGCAGCCAAGATAGCGGGAGTTTCGATGAGCAGTTCTTC; CDR3 protein: CASSQDSGSFDEQFF
V gene: TRBV27; D gene: .; clone size: many; CDR3 length: 14; J gene: TRBJ2-1; CDR3 DNA: TGTGCCAGCAGTTTATGGTCTGATGGTCGCCAGCAGTTCTTC; CDR3 protein: CASSLWSDGRQQFF
V gene: TRBV12-3/TRBV12-4; D gene: TRBD2; clone size: many; CDR3 length: 18; J gene: TRBJ2-5; CDR3 DNA: TGTGCCAGCAGTTTAGGGAAAATAGCGGGTATCACTCAAGAGACCCAGTACTTC; CDR3 protein: CASSLGKIAGITQETQYF
V gene: TRBV25-1; D gene: .; clone size: .; CDR3 length: 14; J gene: TRBJ2-6; CDR3 DNA: TGTGCCAGCACGACGGGCTCTGGGGCCAACGTCCTGACTTTC; CDR3 protein: CASTTGSGANVLTF
V gene: TRBV7-2; D gene: TRBD2; clone size: .; CDR3 length: 14; J gene: TRBJ2-3; CDR3 DNA: TGTGCCAGCAGCGGGGGAGGGTCCCAGGATACGCAGTATTTT; CDR3 protein: CASSGGGSQDTQYF
V gene: TRBV28; D gene: .; clone size: few; CDR3 length: 16; J gene: TRBJ2-1; CDR3 DNA: TGTGCCAGCAGTCCGGTTAAGTCCTCGAGAGGCTATGAGCAGTTCTTC; CDR3 protein: CASSPVKSSRGYEQFF
V gene: TRBV28; D gene: .; clone size: few; CDR3 length: 15; J gene: TRBJ2-7; CDR3 DNA: TGTGCCAGCCCCCCCTCCGGGAGCACGTTCGGCGAGCAGTACTTC; CDR3 protein: CASPPSGSTFGEQYF
V gene: TRBV6-2/TRBV6-3; D gene: .; clone size: few; CDR3 length: 13; J gene: TRBJ1-5; CDR3 DNA: TGTGCCAGCGGGCGGATAGACAATCAGCCCCAGCATTTT; CDR3 protein: CASGRIDNQPQHF
V gene: TRBV5-1; D gene: .; clone size: few; CDR3 length: 13; J gene: TRBJ2-3; CDR3 DNA: TGCGCCAGCAGCGGCCGGGGTCGAGATACGCAGTATTTT; CDR3 protein: CASSGRGRDTQYF
V gene: TRBV7-9; D gene: .; clone size: many; CDR3 length: 13; J gene: TRBJ2-7; CDR3 DNA: TGTGCCAGCAGCCTCGGAGGAGTCTACGAGCAGTACTTC; CDR3 protein: CASSLGGVYEQYF
V gene: TRBV5-6; D gene: TRBD1; clone size: .; CDR3 length: 14; J gene: TRBJ2-1; CDR3 DNA: TGTGCCAGCAGCCCGGACAGGGGTTACAATGAGCAGTTCTTC; CDR3 protein: CASSPDRGYNEQFF
V gene: TRBV6-1; D gene: TRBD2; clone size: few; CDR3 length: 16; J gene: TRBJ2-2; CDR3 DNA: TGTGCCAGCAGTGAAGCACTAGCGGTCCGCACCGGGGAGCTGTTTTTT; CDR3 protein: CASSEALAVRTGELFF
V gene: TRBV20-1; D gene: .; clone size: few; CDR3 length: 13; J gene: TRBJ2-1; CDR3 DNA: TGCAGTGCTAGCTGGGCGGGCTACAATGAGCAGTTCTTC; CDR3 protein: CSASWAGYNEQFF
V gene: TRBV11-2; D gene: .; clone size: .; CDR3 length: 13; J gene: TRBJ2-3; CDR3 DNA: TGTGCCAGCAGCATCGGACTCACAGATACGCAGTATTTT; CDR3 protein: CASSIGLTDTQYF
V gene: TRBV5-1; D gene: TRBD2; clone size: many; CDR3 length: 17; J gene: TRBJ2-1; CDR3 DNA: TGCGCCAGCAGCTTGGGAATTAGCGGGACTTTTTACAATGAGCAGTTCTTC; CDR3 protein: CASSLGISGTFYNEQFF
V gene: TRBV7-8; D gene: TRBD1; clone size: many; CDR3 length: 14; J gene: TRBJ1-2; CDR3 DNA: TGTGCCAGCAGCCCAGGGGGCGCGGACTATGGCTACACCTTC; CDR3 protein: CASSPGGADYGYTF
V gene: TRBV10-1; D gene: TRBD2; clone size: .; CDR3 length: 14; J gene: TRBJ2-7; CDR3 DNA: TGCGCCAGCAGTGCGAGGCTAGCGGCATACGAGCAGTACTTC; CDR3 protein: CASSARLAAYEQYF
V gene: TRBV20-1; D gene: TRBD2; clone size: .; CDR3 length: 15; J gene: TRBJ2-1; CDR3 DNA: TGCTGTGCTAGAGATGCCAGCGGGAGTTGGGGTGAGCAGTTCTTC; CDR3 protein: CCARDASGSWGEQFF
V gene: TRBV28; D gene: .; clone size: few; CDR3 length: 14; J gene: TRBJ2-7; CDR3 DNA: TGTGCCAGCAGCCCTGCCGGAGACAGCTACGAGCAGTACTTC; CDR3 protein: CASSPAGDSYEQYF
V gene: TRBV5-1; D gene: TRBD2; clone size: few; CDR3 length: 13; J gene: TRBJ2-1; CDR3 DNA: TGCGCCAGCGCCAAACTAGCGGGACGCGAGCAGTTCTTC; CDR3 protein: CASAKLAGREQFF
V gene: TRBV20-1; D gene: .; clone size: many; CDR3 length: 16; J gene: TRBJ2-3; CDR3 DNA: TGCAGTGCTAGAACCCAGACGAGTTATCACAAGGATACGCAGTATTTT; CDR3 protein: CSARTQTSYHKDTQYF